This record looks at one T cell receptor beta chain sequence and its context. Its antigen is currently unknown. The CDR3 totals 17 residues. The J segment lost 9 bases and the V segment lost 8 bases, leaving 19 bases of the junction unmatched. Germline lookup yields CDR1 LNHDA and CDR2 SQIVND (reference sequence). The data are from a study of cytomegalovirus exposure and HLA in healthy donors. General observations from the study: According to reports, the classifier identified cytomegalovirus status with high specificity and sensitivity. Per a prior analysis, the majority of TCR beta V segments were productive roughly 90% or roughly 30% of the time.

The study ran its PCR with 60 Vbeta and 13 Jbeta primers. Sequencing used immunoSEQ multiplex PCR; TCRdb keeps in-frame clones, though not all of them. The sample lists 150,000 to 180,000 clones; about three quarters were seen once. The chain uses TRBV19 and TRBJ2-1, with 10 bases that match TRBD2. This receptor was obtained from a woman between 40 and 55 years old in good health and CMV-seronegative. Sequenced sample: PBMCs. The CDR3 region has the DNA TGTGCCAGTGTGCGGGGAAGCGGGGGGGCCTTTCAGGGTGAGCAGTTCTTC. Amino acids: CASVRGSGGAFQGEQFF. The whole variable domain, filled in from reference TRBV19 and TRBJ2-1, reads DGGITQSPKYLFRKEGQNVTLSCEQNLNHDAMYWYRQDPGQGLRLIYYSQIVNDFQKGDIAEGYSVSREKKESFPLTVTSAQKNPTAFYLCASVRGSGGAFQGEQFFGPGTRLTVL.